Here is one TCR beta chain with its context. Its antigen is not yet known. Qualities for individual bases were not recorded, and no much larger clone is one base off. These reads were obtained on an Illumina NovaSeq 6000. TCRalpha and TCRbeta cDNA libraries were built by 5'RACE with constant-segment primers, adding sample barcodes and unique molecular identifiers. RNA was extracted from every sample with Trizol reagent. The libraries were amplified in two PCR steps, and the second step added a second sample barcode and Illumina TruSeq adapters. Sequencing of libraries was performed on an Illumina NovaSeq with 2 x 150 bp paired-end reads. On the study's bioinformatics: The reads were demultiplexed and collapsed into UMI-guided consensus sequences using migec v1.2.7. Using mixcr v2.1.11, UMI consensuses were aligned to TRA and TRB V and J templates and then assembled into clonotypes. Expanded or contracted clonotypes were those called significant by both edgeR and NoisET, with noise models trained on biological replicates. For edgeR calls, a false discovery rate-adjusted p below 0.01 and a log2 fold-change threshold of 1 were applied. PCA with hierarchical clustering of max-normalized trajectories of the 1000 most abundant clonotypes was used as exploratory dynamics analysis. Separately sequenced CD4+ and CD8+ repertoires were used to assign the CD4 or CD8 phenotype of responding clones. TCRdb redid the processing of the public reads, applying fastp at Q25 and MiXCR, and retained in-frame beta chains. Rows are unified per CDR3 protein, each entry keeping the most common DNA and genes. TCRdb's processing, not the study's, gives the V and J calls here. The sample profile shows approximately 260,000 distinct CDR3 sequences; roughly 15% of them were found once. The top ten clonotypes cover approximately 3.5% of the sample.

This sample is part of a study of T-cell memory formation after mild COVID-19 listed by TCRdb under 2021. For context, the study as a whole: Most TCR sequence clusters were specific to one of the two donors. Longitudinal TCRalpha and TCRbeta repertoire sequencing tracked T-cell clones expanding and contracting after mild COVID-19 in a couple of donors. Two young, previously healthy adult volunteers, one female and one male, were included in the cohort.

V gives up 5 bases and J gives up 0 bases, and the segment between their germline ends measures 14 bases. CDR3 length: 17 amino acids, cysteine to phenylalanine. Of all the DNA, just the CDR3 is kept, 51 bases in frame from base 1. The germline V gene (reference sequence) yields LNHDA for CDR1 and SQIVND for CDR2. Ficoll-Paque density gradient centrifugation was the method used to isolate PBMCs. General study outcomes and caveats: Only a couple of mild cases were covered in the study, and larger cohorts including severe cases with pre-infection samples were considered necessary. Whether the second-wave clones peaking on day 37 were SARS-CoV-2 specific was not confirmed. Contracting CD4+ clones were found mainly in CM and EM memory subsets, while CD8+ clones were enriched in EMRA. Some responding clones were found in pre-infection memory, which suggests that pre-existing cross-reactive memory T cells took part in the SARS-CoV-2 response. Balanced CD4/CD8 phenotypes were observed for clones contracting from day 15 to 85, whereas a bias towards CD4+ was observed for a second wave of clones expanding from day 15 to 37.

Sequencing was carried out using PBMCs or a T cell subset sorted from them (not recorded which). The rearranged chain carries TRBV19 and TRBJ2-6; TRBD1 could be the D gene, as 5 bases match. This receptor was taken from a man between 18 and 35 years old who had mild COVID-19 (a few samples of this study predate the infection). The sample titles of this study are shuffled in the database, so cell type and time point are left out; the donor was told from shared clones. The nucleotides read TGTGCCAGTAGTCATCAGGGTCGGAGCTCTGGGGCCAACGTCCTGACTTTC. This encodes CASSHQGRSSGANVLTF.